This is a list of T cell receptor beta chains from one sample in a study of neurological immune-mediated disorders. TCRdb recomputed calls from the 5' RACE reads with MiXCR, one row per CDR3 protein. The table includes around 18,000 distinct CDR3 sequences, approximately 21% detected once. Sequencing was carried out using PBMCs. The origin of the receptors is a man aged 45 to 65 in good health. Each CDR3 is given with its conserved first and last residue. D genes are given only for firm matches. For some rows the clone size is stated as once, few or many, or as a class when expanded; others skip it.

size,D,V,J,CDR3,DNA
medium-sized,.,TRBV27,TRBJ2-7,CASSLAQSYEQYF,TGTGCCAGCAGTTTAGCACAATCCTACGAGCAGTACTTC
many,TRBD2,TRBV20-1,TRBJ2-7,CSARTSGPTYEQYF,TGCAGTGCCCGGACTAGCGGACCAACCTACGAGCAGTACTTC
few,TRBD2,TRBV29-1,TRBJ2-7,CSVEDAGGQSSYEQYF,TGCAGCGTTGAAGATGCGGGAGGCCAGAGCTCCTACGAGCAGTACTTC
.,TRBD2,TRBV7-3,TRBJ2-7,CASSPGTSGRAGRTYEQYF,TGTGCCAGCAGCCCTGGGACTAGCGGGAGGGCCGGGAGAACCTACGAGCAGTACTTC
.,.,TRBV5-1,TRBJ2-7,CFSSFIWDAAYEQYF,TGCTTCAGCAGCTTTATTTGGGACGCTGCCTACGAGCAGTACTTC
few,.,TRBV18,TRBJ2-3,CASSPPSTDTQYF,TGTGCCAGCTCACCACCTAGCACAGATACGCAGTATTTT
many,.,TRBV5-1,TRBJ2-2,CASTGGPGTGELFF,TGCGCCAGCACCGGGGGTCCGGGCACCGGGGAGCTGTTTTTT
.,TRBD2,TRBV6-5,TRBJ2-5,CASSSPGRSETQYF,TGTGCCAGCAGTTCCCCCGGGAGGTCAGAGACCCAGTACTTC
medium-sized,.,TRBV7-2,TRBJ2-1,CASSFEVYNEQFF,TGTGCCAGCAGCTTTGAGGTGTACAATGAGCAGTTCTTC
many,TRBD1,TRBV5-1,TRBJ1-5,CASSLGTVNQPQHF,TGCGCCAGCAGCCTAGGGACAGTCAATCAGCCCCAGCATTTT
many,.,TRBV5-1,TRBJ2-3,CASNSAWGTDTQYF,TGCGCCAGCAATTCGGCATGGGGCACAGATACGCAGTATTTT
medium-sized,TRBD2,TRBV7-2,TRBJ2-5,CASSYPLAGVETQYF,TGTGCCAGCAGCTACCCACTAGCGGGAGTAGAGACCCAGTACTTC
many,TRBD2,TRBV5-1,TRBJ2-5,CASSRAGPEETQYF,TGCGCCAGCAGCCGAGCGGGGCCCGAAGAGACCCAGTACTTC
medium-sized,.,TRBV21-1,TRBJ2-5,CASSIIFSGRETQYF,TGTGCCAGCAGCATAATATTTAGCGGGAGGGAGACCCAGTACTTC
few,.,TRBV5-6,TRBJ2-3,CASSPGLRTDTQYF,TGTGCCAGCAGCCCCGGACTTCGCACAGATACGCAGTATTTT
many,.,TRBV29-1,TRBJ2-5,CSVGLQETQYF,TGCAGCGTTGGGCTCCAAGAGACCCAGTACTTC
medium-sized,.,TRBV5-1,TRBJ2-5,CASSVGIRDPQRETQYF,TGCGCCAGCAGCGTTGGCATTCGAGACCCACAAAGAGAGACCCAGTACTTC
few,TRBD2,TRBV20-1,TRBJ2-1,CSAMASGSFKQFF,TGCAGTGCTATGGCTAGCGGGAGTTTTAAGCAGTTCTTC
many,TRBD1,TRBV5-1,TRBJ1-4,CASSPSTGDEKLFF,TGCGCCAGCAGCCCTAGTACAGGGGATGAAAAACTGTTTTTT
many,.,TRBV7-9,TRBJ2-3,CASSPPRQASTDTQYF,TGTGCCAGCAGCCCGCCCAGGCAGGCAAGCACAGATACGCAGTATTTT
few,.,TRBV7-9,TRBJ1-1,CASSSQGLGTEAFF,TGTGCCAGCAGCTCGCAGGGATTAGGAACTGAAGCTTTCTTT
.,.,TRBV7-8,TRBJ2-3,CASSFYICSARKTSGIDTQYF,.
many,.,TRBV7-2,TRBJ2-3,CASSPRIQGTDTQYF,TGTGCCAGCAGCCCGCGAATTCAGGGAACAGATACGCAGTATTTT
many,TRBD1,TRBV7-9,TRBJ2-7,CASSRDRGLLGEQYF,TGTGCCAGCAGCCGGGACAGGGGGCTCCTTGGCGAGCAGTACTTC
many,.,TRBV20-1,TRBJ2-5,CSAIPSRTQYF,TGCAGTGCTATCCCGTCAAGGACCCAGTACTTC
many,TRBD2,TRBV27,TRBJ2-2,CVTYSAGGTGELFF,TGTGTCACTTATTCGGCGGGAGGCACCGGGGAGCTGTTTTTT
medium-sized,.,TRBV10-2,TRBJ2-7,CASAPGNEQYF,TGCGCCAGCGCCCCAGGGAACGAGCAGTACTTC
few,TRBD2,TRBV5-4,TRBJ2-1,CASSLELLAGNEQFF,TGTGCCAGCAGCTTGGAATTGTTAGCGGGAAATGAGCAGTTCTTC
many,.,TRBV7-9,TRBJ2-7,CASSLLALASTYEQYF,TGTGCCAGCAGCCTCTTAGCATTAGCGTCAACCTACGAGCAGTACTTC
many,TRBD2,TRBV27,TRBJ2-1,CASSLEGGSGDEQFF,TGTGCCAGCAGTTTAGAGGGCGGGAGCGGGGATGAGCAGTTCTTC
medium-sized,.,TRBV25-1,TRBJ2-1,CASSAGSVNEQFF,TGTGCCAGCAGTGCCGGGAGTGTGAATGAGCAGTTCTTC
many,.,TRBV25-1,TRBJ2-7,CASRGSWEQYF,TGTGCCAGCAGGGGATCCTGGGAGCAGTACTTC
.,TRBD2,TRBV7-2,TRBJ2-3,CASSPPGLAAPADTQYF,TGTGCCAGCAGCCCACCGGGACTAGCGGCACCGGCGGATACGCAGTATTTT
many,.,TRBV28,TRBJ2-4,CASSSAGLNIQYF,TGTGCCAGCAGTTCTGCAGGGTTGAACATTCAGTACTTC
.,.,TRBV18,TRBJ2-3,CASSPEMVGEDTQYF,TGTGCCAGCTCACCGGAAATGGTGGGGGAAGATACGCAGTATTTT
many,.,TRBV5-1,TRBJ1-1,CASSLNVGEAFF,TGCGCCAGCAGCCTCAATGTCGGTGAAGCTTTCTTT
many,TRBD1,TRBV7-2,TRBJ2-7,CASSGDRGSYEQYF,TGTGCCAGCAGCGGGGACAGGGGCTCCTACGAGCAGTACTTC
many,.,TRBV18,TRBJ2-1,CASTVGVAEGNEQFF,TGTGCCAGCACCGTCGGGGTAGCGGAGGGGAATGAGCAGTTCTTC